Detailed here is one TCR beta chain. The sample belongs to a study of blood T cell repertoires in COVID-19. Study as a whole: Acute and convalescent COVID-19 samples came from the United States, Italy and Spain.

The CDR3 sequence is 15 residues long. Germline V gives CDR1 LGHDT, CDR2 YNNKEL (reference sequence). The ends lost 1 base at V and 5 bases at J; junction bases unmatched: 5. As originally analysed: Reference gene primer amplification in the assay estimated nucleated cell counts. Clones were read by immunoSEQ multiplex PCR, and TCRdb kept only the in-frame ones, dropping some. V, J and clone size derive from that table, while D and trimming were established from the DNA sequence. The data contain just over 300,000 clones, about 90% of them seen just once; the ten biggest clones take up roughly 2.3%. This rearrangement joins TRBV3-1 (or the pseudogene TRBV3-2) to TRBJ1-2; TRBD1 agrees at 9 bases. This clonotype was sampled from a man younger than 35 with active or convalescent COVID-19. Specimen: peripheral blood. CDR3 sequence: CASSQGTGEGYGYTF. CDR3 DNA: TGTGCCAGCAGCCAAGGGACAGGGGAGGGATATGGCTACACCTTC.